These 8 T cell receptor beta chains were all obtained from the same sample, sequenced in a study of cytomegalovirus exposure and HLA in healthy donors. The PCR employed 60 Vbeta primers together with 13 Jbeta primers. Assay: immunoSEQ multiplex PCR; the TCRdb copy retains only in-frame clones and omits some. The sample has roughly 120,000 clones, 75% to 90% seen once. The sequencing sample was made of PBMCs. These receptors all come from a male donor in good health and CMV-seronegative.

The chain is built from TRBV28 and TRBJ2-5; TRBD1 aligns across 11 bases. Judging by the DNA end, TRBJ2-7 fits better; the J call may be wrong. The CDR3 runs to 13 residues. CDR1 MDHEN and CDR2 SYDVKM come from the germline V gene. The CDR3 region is CASSLGQGGEQYF. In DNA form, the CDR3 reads TGTGCCAGCAGCCTGGGACAGGGGGGCGAGCAGTACTTC.

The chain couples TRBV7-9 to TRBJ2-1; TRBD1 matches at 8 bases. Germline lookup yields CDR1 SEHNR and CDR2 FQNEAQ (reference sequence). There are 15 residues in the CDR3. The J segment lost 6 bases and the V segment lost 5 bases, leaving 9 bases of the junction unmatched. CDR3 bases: TGTGCCAGCAGCGTGGCGGGACAGGCTAGCAATGAGCAGTTCTTC. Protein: CASSVAGQASNEQFF. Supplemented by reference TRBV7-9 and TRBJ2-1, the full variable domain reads DTGVSQNPRHKITKRGQNVTFRCDPISEHNRLYWYRQTLGQGPEFLTYFQNEAQLEKSRLLSDRFSAERPKGSFSTLEIQRTEQGDSAMYLCASSVAGQASNEQFFGPGTRLTVL.

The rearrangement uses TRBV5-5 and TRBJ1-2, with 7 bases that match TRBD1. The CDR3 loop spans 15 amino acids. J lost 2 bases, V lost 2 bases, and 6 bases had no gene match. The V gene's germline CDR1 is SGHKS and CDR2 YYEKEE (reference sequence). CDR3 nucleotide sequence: TGTGCCAGCAGCTTTACAGGGGTCGGGAACTATGGCTACACCTTC. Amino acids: CASSFTGVGNYGYTF.

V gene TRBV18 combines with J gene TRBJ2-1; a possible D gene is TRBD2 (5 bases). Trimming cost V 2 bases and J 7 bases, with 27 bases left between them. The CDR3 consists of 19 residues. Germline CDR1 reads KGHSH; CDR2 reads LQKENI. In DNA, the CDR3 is TGTGCCAGCTCACCATTGGCCTCGAGAGGGCTCACCTTCGCGAATGAGCAGTTCTTC. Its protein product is CASSPLASRGLTFANEQFF. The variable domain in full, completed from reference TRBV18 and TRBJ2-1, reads NAGVMQNPRHLVRRRGQEARLRCSPMKGHSHVYWYRQLPEEGLKFMVYLQKENIIDESGMPKERFSAEFPKEGPSILRIQQVVRGDSAAYFCASSPLASRGLTFANEQFFGPGTRLTVL.

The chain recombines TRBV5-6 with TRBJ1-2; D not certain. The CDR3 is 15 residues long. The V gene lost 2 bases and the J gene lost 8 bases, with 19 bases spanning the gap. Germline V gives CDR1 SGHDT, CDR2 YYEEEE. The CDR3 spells CASSFIPSPRRGYTF. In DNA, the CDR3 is TGTGCCAGCAGCTTTATTCCTTCCCCCAGGAGGGGCTACACCTTC.

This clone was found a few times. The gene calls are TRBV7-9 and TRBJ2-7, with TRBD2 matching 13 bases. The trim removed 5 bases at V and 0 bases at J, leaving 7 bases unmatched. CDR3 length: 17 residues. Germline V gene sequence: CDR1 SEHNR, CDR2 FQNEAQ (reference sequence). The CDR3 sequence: CASSHGTSGESSYEQYF. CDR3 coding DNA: TGTGCCAGCAGCCACGGGACTAGCGGGGAGAGCTCCTACGAGCAGTACTTC.

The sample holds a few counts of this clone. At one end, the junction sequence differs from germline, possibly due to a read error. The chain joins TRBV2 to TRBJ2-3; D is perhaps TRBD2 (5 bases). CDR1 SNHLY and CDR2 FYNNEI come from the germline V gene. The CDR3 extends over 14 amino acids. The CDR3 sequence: CATSPQTTTDTQYF. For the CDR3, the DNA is TGTGCCACCAGTCCGCAGACTACCACAGATACGCAGTATTTT.

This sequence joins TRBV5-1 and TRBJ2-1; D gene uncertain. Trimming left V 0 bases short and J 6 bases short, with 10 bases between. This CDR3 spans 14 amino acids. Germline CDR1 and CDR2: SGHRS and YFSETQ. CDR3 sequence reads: CASSLGRGFNEQFF. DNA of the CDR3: TGCGCCAGCAGCTTGGGGCGCGGTTTCAATGAGCAGTTCTTC.